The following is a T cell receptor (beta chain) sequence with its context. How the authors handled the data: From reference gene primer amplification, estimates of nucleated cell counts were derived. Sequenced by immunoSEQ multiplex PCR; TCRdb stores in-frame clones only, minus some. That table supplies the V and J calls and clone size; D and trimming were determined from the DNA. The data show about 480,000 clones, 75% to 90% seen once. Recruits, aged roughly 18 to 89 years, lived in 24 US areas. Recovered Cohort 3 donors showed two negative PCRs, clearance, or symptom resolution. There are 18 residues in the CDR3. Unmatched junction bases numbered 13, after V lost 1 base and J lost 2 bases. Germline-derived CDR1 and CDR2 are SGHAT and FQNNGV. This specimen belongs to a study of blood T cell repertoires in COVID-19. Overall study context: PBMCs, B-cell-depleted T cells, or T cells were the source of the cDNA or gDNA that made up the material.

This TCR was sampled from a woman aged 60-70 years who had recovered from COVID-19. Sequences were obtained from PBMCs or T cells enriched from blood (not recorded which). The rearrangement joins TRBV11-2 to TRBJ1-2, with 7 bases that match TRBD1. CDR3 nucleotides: TGTGCCAGCAGCTTAGTAGCAAGCCGGGACAGAGTCAACTATGGCTACACCTTC. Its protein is CASSLVASRDRVNYGYTF.